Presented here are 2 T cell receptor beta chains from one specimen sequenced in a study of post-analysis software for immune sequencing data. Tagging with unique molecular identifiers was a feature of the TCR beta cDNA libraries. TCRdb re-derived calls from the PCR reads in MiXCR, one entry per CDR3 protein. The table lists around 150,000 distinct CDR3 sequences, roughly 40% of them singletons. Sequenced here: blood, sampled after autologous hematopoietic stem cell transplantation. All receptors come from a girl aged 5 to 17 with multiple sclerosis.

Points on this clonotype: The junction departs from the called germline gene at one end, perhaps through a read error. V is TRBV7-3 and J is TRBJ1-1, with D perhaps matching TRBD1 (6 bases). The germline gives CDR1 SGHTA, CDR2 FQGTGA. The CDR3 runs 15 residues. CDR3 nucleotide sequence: TGTGCCAGCAGCTTAGGGGGGGCTGCCAACACCGAAGCTTTCTTT. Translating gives CASSLGGAANTEAFF.

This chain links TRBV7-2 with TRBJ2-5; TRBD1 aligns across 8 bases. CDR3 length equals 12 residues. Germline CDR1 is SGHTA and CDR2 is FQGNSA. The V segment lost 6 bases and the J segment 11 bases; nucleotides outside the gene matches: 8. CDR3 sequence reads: CASSEDRGRQYF. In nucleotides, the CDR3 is TGTGCCAGCAGTGAAGACAGGGGCCGACAGTACTTC.